A single sample is the source of the 27 T cell receptor beta chains below, sequenced in a study of shared clonotypes between healthy human individuals. Some clones are missing from TCRdb's copy, which holds only in-frame ones; the method was immunoSEQ multiplex PCR. The sample carries fewer than 650,000 clones, about 80% recorded once. The sample consisted of PBMCs. These receptors all come from a middle-aged woman in good health. Some clones in this sample may be carry-over from other donors' samples.

The V and J genes are TRBV7-2 and TRBJ2-5; weak D call: TRBD2 (5 bases). V was cut by 4 bases and J by 1 base, with 7 bases left in between. The V gene's germline CDR1 is SGHTA and CDR2 FQGNSA. This CDR3 spans 13 amino acids. The CDR3 sequence: CASSSGSQETQYF. CDR3 nucleotides: TGTGCCAGCAGCTCGGGATCCCAAGAGACCCAGTACTTC.

The V gene is TRBV7-9, the J gene TRBJ1-1; 8 bases are shared with TRBD1. Germline CDR1 reads SEHNR; CDR2 reads FQNEAQ (reference sequence). The V gene end was trimmed by 6 bases and the J gene end by 3 bases; junction bases not matched to a gene: 6. The CDR3 contains 14 residues. The CDR3, as DNA: TGTGCCAGCAGGAGGGGACAGGAAGACACTGAAGCTTTCTTT. It translates to CASRRGQEDTEAFF.

The chain employs TRBV6-1 and TRBJ2-5, with 7 bases matching TRBD2. The length of the CDR3 is 13 residues. Germline V gene lookup returns CDR1 MNHNS and CDR2 SASEGT. V dropped 6 bases and J dropped 5; count of bases not matched to a gene: 6. The CDR3 region has the DNA TGTGCCAGCAGAGAGACAGCGGGGGAGACCCAGTACTTC. This translates into CASRETAGETQYF.

This CDR3 is CASSPTPSRGPPYEQYF. The CDR3 DNA is TGTGCCAGCAGCCCAACCCCCTCGCGGGGCCCCCCCTACGAGCAGTACTTC. The rearrangement joins TRBV7-7 to TRBJ2-7, with D tentatively TRBD2 (6 bases). With 5 bases removed from V and 2 bases from J, the gap between germline ends came to 22 bases. The CDR3 extends over 17 amino acids. Germline V gene data show CDR1 as SSHAT and CDR2 as FNYEAQ (reference sequence).

The rearrangement uses TRBV30 and TRBJ1-6, with TRBD1 identical over 7 bases. The CDR3 totals 14 residues. With V trimmed by 2 bases and J by 11 bases, 9 bases remained unmatched. The germline V gene encodes CDR1 GTSNPN and CDR2 SVGIG (reference sequence). The CDR3 protein is CAWSTRQGLPPLHF. The CDR3 DNA follows: TGTGCCTGGAGTACCCGACAGGGATTGCCACCCCTCCACTTT.

The V gene is TRBV7-2, the J gene TRBJ2-2, with 12 bases that match TRBD2. The germline V gene has CDR1 SGHTA and CDR2 FQGNSA. This CDR3 comprises 19 residues. J was trimmed by 4 bases and V by 2 bases; bases with no gene match: 11. The CDR3 coding sequence is TGTGCCAGCAGCTTACAAGGGCTAGCGGGAGGGCTCAGCACCGGGGAGCTGTTTTTT. Translating gives CASSLQGLAGGLSTGELFF.

This chain uses TRBV6-5 with TRBJ2-1, with D possibly TRBD2 on 6 matching bases. CDR3 size: 14 residues. Trimming left V 0 bases short and J 9 bases short, with 12 bases between. Germline values: CDR1 MNHEY, CDR2 SVGAGI. The chain's CDR3 is CASSYSRDGGEQFF. CDR3 DNA sequence: TGTGCCAGCAGTTACTCGCGGGACGGAGGTGAGCAGTTCTTC.

This clone has more than one count but fewer than ten. The chain carries TRBV7-9 and TRBJ1-2; D is possibly TRBD1 (5 bases). The CDR3 is 15 residues long. Germline CDR1 is SEHNR and CDR2 is FQNEAQ (reference sequence). The V end lost 5 bases, the J end lost 1 base, and 14 bases lay between the germline ends. CDR3 loop: CASSPQVSVNYGYTF. In DNA form, the CDR3 reads TGTGCCAGCAGCCCACAGGTCTCGGTTAACTATGGCTACACCTTC.

This clone was seen just once. This chain links TRBV14 with TRBJ2-2, with 11 positions matching TRBD2. Germline V gene lookup returns CDR1 SGHDN and CDR2 FVKESK. The CDR3 has 17 amino acids. V dropped 0 bases and J dropped 4; count of bases not matched to a gene: 4. For the CDR3, the DNA is TGTGCCAGCAGCCAAGATTTCGGGACTAGCGGCACCGGGGAGCTGTTTTTT. Translating gives CASSQDFGTSGTGELFF.

The CDR3 DNA is TGTGCCAGCAGCTTATTGGTACAAGGCACCGGGGAGCTGTTTTTT. Translating gives CASSLLVQGTGELFF. This sequence joins TRBV7-2 and TRBJ2-2; unclear D gene. Trimming took 2 bases from V and 4 from J, leaving 11 bases between them. Germline assignment: CDR1 SGHTA and CDR2 FQGNSA. The CDR3 is made up of 15 amino acids. Complete variable domain (other parts from reference TRBV7-2 and TRBJ2-2): GAGVSQSPSNKVTEKGKDVELRCDPISGHTALYWYRQSLGQGLEFLIYFQGNSAPDKSGLPSDRFSAERTGGSVSTLTIQRTQQEDSAVYLCASSLLVQGTGELFFGEGSRLTVL.

This chain uses TRBV11-3 with TRBJ2-3, with 10 bases aligning to TRBD2. J was trimmed by 1 base and V by 1 base; bases with no gene match: 2. Germline loops: CDR1 SGHNT, CDR2 YENEEA. This CDR3 has 16 residues. CDR3 amino acids: CASSLGLAGRTDTQYF. The DNA for the CDR3 is TGTGCCAGCAGCTTAGGACTAGCGGGCCGCACAGATACGCAGTATTTT.

The chain recombines TRBV7-2 with TRBJ2-7; 10 bases agree with TRBD1. The V gene's germline CDR1 is SGHTA and CDR2 FQGNSA. The CDR3 is 15 residues long. The trim removed 5 bases at V and 7 bases at J, leaving 11 bases unmatched. CDR3 DNA sequence: TGTGCCAGCAGCCAACCGGGACAGGGGCCCTGGGAGCAGTACTTC. It specifies CASSQPGQGPWEQYF. Filled out from reference TRBV7-2 and TRBJ2-7, the complete variable domain reads GAGVSQSPSNKVTEKGKDVELRCDPISGHTALYWYRQSLGQGLEFLIYFQGNSAPDKSGLPSDRFSAERTGGSVSTLTIQRTQQEDSAVYLCASSQPGQGPWEQYFGPGTRLTVT.

This clone was seen many times. V and J are TRBV18 and TRBJ1-1; no clear D gene. Trimming cost V 3 bases and J 6 bases, with 14 bases left between them. Germline V lookup: CDR1 KGHSH, CDR2 LQKENI. CDR3 length equals 14 residues. The CDR3 nucleotides are TGTGCCAGCTCACCCAGGTCCAATGGCGCTGAAGCTTTCTTT. It is translated as CASSPRSNGAEAFF.

The gene calls are TRBV9 and TRBJ2-5; 13 bases fit TRBD2. Per the germline V gene, CDR1 is SGDLS and CDR2 is YYNGEE. Germline trimming cut 3 bases from V and 5 bases from J; bases unmatched to any gene: 4. The CDR3 is 15 amino acids. CDR3 in amino acids: CASSASTSGRETQYF. CDR3 coding DNA: TGTGCCAGCAGCGCTTCGACTAGCGGGAGGGAGACCCAGTACTTC.

The chain recombines TRBV30 with TRBJ2-1; D gene ambiguous. Germline CDR1 reads GTSNPN; CDR2 reads SVGIG (reference sequence). Trimming took 0 bases from V and 5 from J, leaving 14 bases between them. The CDR3 runs to 15 residues. The DNA of the CDR3 is TGTGCCTGGAGTGTAGGGCGGAATACCAACAATGAGCAGTTCTTC. Translation: CAWSVGRNTNNEQFF.

The chain joins TRBV29-1 to TRBJ2-1; possibly TRBD1 for D (6 bases). V dropped 3 bases and J dropped 9 bases, with 15 bases sitting between them. The CDR3 consists of 13 residues. CDR1 SQVTM and CDR2 ANQGSEA come from the germline V gene. CDR3 DNA sequence: TGCAGCGTTGAGAGCACAGGGTCTGGTGAGCAGTTCTTC. Encoded protein: CSVESTGSGEQFF.

J is TRBJ2-1 and V is TRBV28; 9 positions agree with TRBD1. CDR1 and CDR2 from the germline V gene are MDHEN and SYDVKM. The CDR3 length is 15 residues. The ends lost 5 bases at V and 6 bases at J; junction bases unmatched: 8. This CDR3 is CASSPPGTGSNEQFF. Here the CDR3 DNA reads TGTGCCAGCAGTCCACCCGGGACAGGGTCCAATGAGCAGTTCTTC.

As for this clone: This may come from a read error, since a much larger clone is one base off. This chain's CDR3 is CASSPLGGAVSTEAFF. The DNA of the CDR3 is TGTGCCAGCAGCCCCCTAGGAGGGGCGGTTAGCACTGAAGCTTTCTTT. V and J are TRBV14 and TRBJ1-1; possibly TRBD1 for D (5 bases). The CDR3 length is 16 residues. From germline, CDR1 is SGHDN and CDR2 FVKESK. V dropped 4 bases and J dropped 4 bases, with 19 bases sitting between them.

V usage is TRBV28 and J usage is TRBJ1-1; D might be TRBD1 (5 bases). Trimming removed 2 bases from V and 6 bases from J, with 10 bases in between. CDR1 MDHEN and CDR2 SYDVKM come from the germline V gene. The CDR3 loop spans 13 amino acids. Here the CDR3 reads CASSLTQGPEAFF. CDR3 DNA sequence: TGTGCCAGCAGTTTAACCCAGGGCCCTGAAGCTTTCTTT.

The V and J genes are TRBV7-9 and TRBJ2-7; D is unresolved. Trimming took 2 bases from V and 2 from J, leaving 7 bases between them. The CDR3 contains 13 residues. CDR1 is SEHNR, CDR2 FQNEAQ, per germline (reference sequence). The CDR3 region has the DNA TGTGCCAGCAGCTTAAAGTCGCCCTACGAGCAGTACTTC. Translation: CASSLKSPYEQYF.

This rearrangement joins TRBV6-1 to TRBJ2-7; D not certain. The germline CDR1 and CDR2 sequences are MNHNS and SASEGT. There are 13 residues in the CDR3. Trimming took off 6 bases at V and 2 bases at J, with 11 bases between the two ends. CDR3 protein: CASSTGNAYEQYF. The CDR3 region has the DNA TGTGCCAGCAGCACTGGTAACGCCTACGAGCAGTACTTC.

As to this clone: This sample also contains other DNA sequences that code for the same CDR3. The rearrangement links TRBV28 to TRBJ1-1, with D possibly being TRBD1 (5 bases). Germline V CDR1 and CDR2: MDHEN, SYDVKM. The ends were cut back, 8 bases at V and 1 base at J, with 11 bases in the middle. The CDR3 runs to 13 residues. CDR3 sequence (DNA): TGTGCCAGCCGTGGGACGGGGAACACTGAAGCTTTCTTT. Translating it yields CASRGTGNTEAFF.

This clone was counted between two and nine times. The chain joins TRBV6-5 to TRBJ2-3, with D hard to call. The length of the CDR3 is 13 residues. Germline values: CDR1 MNHEY, CDR2 SVGAGI. V was trimmed by 5 bases and J by 6 bases, leaving 12 bases between them. CDR3 coding DNA: TGTGCCAGCAGTGGGTCGATAGGGGATACGCAGTATTTT. Amino acids: CASSGSIGDTQYF.

The chain links TRBV7-2 to TRBJ2-7; TRBD2 aligns across 12 bases. The CDR3 has 15 amino acids. The J segment lost 2 bases and the V segment lost 5 bases, leaving 4 bases of the junction unmatched. Looked up from germline, CDR1 is SGHTA and CDR2 is FQGNSA. The CDR3 spells CASSPRLAGAYEQYF. The CDR3 bases are TGTGCCAGCAGCCCTCGACTAGCGGGAGCCTACGAGCAGTACTTC. Full variable domain (outside the CDR3, taken from reference TRBV7-2 and TRBJ2-7): GAGVSQSPSNKVTEKGKDVELRCDPISGHTALYWYRQSLGQGLEFLIYFQGNSAPDKSGLPSDRFSAERTGGSVSTLTIQRTQQEDSAVYLCASSPRLAGAYEQYFGPGTRLTVT.

This clone has only one observation. This chain joins TRBV7-9 and TRBJ2-5; no reliable D call. Looked up from germline, CDR1 is SEHNR and CDR2 is FQNEAQ (reference sequence). V lost 2 bases and J 2 bases, leaving 6 bases between the germline ends. The CDR3 extends over 13 amino acids. The CDR3 loop reads CASSLPRQETQYF. The CDR3, as DNA: TGTGCCAGCAGCTTACCCAGACAAGAGACCCAGTACTTC.

The sample holds one count of this clone. The V and J genes are TRBV9 and TRBJ2-1, with D tentatively TRBD2 (6 bases). CDR3 length: 15 amino acids. Trimming cost V 3 bases and J 4 bases, with 14 bases left between them. Germline V lookup: CDR1 SGDLS, CDR2 YYNGEE. The CDR3 protein is CASSGDGLNYNEQFF. The CDR3 DNA reads TGTGCCAGCAGCGGGGATGGACTAAATTACAATGAGCAGTTCTTC.

The rearrangement joins TRBV7-9 to TRBJ2-1; 7 bases map to TRBD2. CDR3 size: 19 residues. Germline trimming cut 0 bases from V and 3 bases from J; bases unmatched to any gene: 14. CDR1 SEHNR and CDR2 FQNEAQ come from the germline V gene (reference sequence). CDR3 sequence: CASSLARGQTSSDYNEQFF. CDR3 sequence (DNA): TGTGCCAGCAGCTTAGCGAGGGGCCAGACTAGCAGTGACTACAATGAGCAGTTCTTC.